In its sample, the clone carrying this T cell receptor beta chain is medium-sized. The germline V gene encodes CDR1 DFQATT and CDR2 SNEGSKA (reference sequence). The CDR3 is 15 residues long. Trimming took 6 bases from V and 2 from J; bases not matched to a gene: 11. These data originate in a study of Graves' ophthalmopathy and Graves' hyperthyroidism. RNA served as the template for amplifying TCR beta CDR3 regions. Second-round multiplex PCR came after a first-round RT-PCR that employed HTBI primers. TCRdb called the multiplex PCR reads again in MiXCR, with one record for every CDR3 protein. The table records tens of thousands of distinct CDR3 sequences, around 50% of them present only once.

The gene calls are TRBV20-1 and TRBJ2-3; TRBD2 agrees at 7 bases. The sequenced sample was peripheral blood. This TCR was recovered from an adult woman with stable Graves' hyperthyroidism. CDR3 region: CSARIGSGNTDTQYF. The CDR3 DNA sequence: TGCAGTGCCCGAATTGGGAGCGGGAACACAGATACGCAGTATTTT.